This TCR beta chain was identified in a study of T cells in Graves' hyperthyroidism and ophthalmopathy. Study-wide points: Researchers found most expanded thyroid clonotypes above 0.001 in blood as well.

Fresh peripheral blood, roughly 9.8 ml of it, supplied the PBMCs. RNA transcripts gave rise to amplified TCR beta CDR3 regions. First-round RT-PCR targeting the TCR CDR3 was performed with the HTBI primer set. Each CDR3 protein is one row after TCRdb ran MiXCR on the multiplex PCR reads. Altogether hundreds of thousands of distinct CDR3 sequences are present, just under 20% being singletons, with the ten largest covering roughly 47%. Germline assignment: CDR1 SQVTM and CDR2 ANQGSEA. CDR3 length: 14 amino acids. V was pared by 0 bases and J by 2 bases, with 10 bases between. This clonotype was seen more than once but under ten times. Its specificity is not known.

The rearrangement joins TRBV29-1 to TRBJ2-5, with D uncertain. The receptor's source is a man aged 40-50 years with Graves' ophthalmopathy. Sequencing was done on a sample of blood. CDR3 residues: CSVEDVPAQETQYF. The CDR3 DNA sequence: TGCAGCGTTGAAGATGTGCCCGCTCAAGAGACCCAGTACTTC.